Listed below are T cell receptor beta chains from one sample, sequenced in a study of Ad26.COV2.S vaccination and SARS-CoV-2 variants. Profiled with immunoSEQ multiplex PCR; TCRdb holds only in-frame clones, not every one. The sample holds around 300,000 clones; about 90% are singletons and the top ten take about 5%. The input for sequencing was peripheral blood, taken in a trial of Ad26.COV2.S vaccine versus placebo. The receptors come from a person between 18 and 65 years old who received the Ad26.COV2.S COVID-19 vaccine or a placebo. Each CDR3 is given with its conserved first and last residue. The D gene is left open where the match is weak. The size of a clone is reported for some rows only, either as once, few or many, or as a class for expanded clones.

CDR3 protein: CAWSPGDTPNEKLFF
CDR3 DNA: TGTGCCTGGAGTCCTGGGGACACTCCTAATGAAAAACTGTTTTTT
clone size: .
V gene: TRBV30
J gene: TRBJ1-4
D gene: .

CDR3 protein: CASSRQARGTEAFF
CDR3 DNA: TGTGCCAGCAGCCGACAGGCCCGAGGGACTGAAGCTTTCTTT
clone size: .
V gene: TRBV7-9
J gene: TRBJ1-1
D gene: .

CDR3 protein: CASSNSGQGRKTEAFF
CDR3 DNA: TGTGCCAGCAGTAACAGCGGACAGGGAAGAAAGACTGAAGCTTTCTTT
clone size: .
V gene: TRBV7-9
J gene: TRBJ1-1
D gene: TRBD1

CDR3 protein: CAWSVLAQGDGYTF
CDR3 DNA: TGTGCCTGGAGTGTATTGGCACAGGGCGATGGCTACACCTTC
clone size: .
V gene: TRBV30
J gene: TRBJ1-2
D gene: .

CDR3 protein: CASSRTGPGEKLFF
CDR3 DNA: TGTGCCAGCAGTCGGACTGGCCCAGGAGAAAAACTGTTTTTT
clone size: .
V gene: TRBV6-2/TRBV6-3
J gene: TRBJ1-4
D gene: .

CDR3 protein: CASSLEASGPSYEQYF
CDR3 DNA: TGCGCCAGCAGCTTGGAGGCTAGCGGGCCCTCCTACGAGCAGTACTTC
clone size: .
V gene: TRBV5-1
J gene: TRBJ2-7
D gene: TRBD2

CDR3 protein: CASSLTAYQPQHF
CDR3 DNA: TGTGCCAGCAGTTTAACAGCCTATCAGCCCCAGCATTTT
clone size: .
V gene: TRBV12-3/TRBV12-4
J gene: TRBJ1-5
D gene: .

CDR3 protein: CASSLANTGELFF
CDR3 DNA: TGCGCCAGCAGCTTGGCGAACACCGGGGAGCTGTTTTTT
clone size: .
V gene: TRBV5-1
J gene: TRBJ2-2
D gene: .

CDR3 protein: CASSTLQGRAGNTIYF
CDR3 DNA: TGTGCCAGCAGTACCCTCCAGGGTAGGGCTGGAAACACCATATATTTT
clone size: .
V gene: TRBV25-1
J gene: TRBJ1-3
D gene: .

CDR3 protein: CASSQLILAGGPDEQFF
CDR3 DNA: TGCGCCAGCAGCCAACTCATTTTAGCGGGGGGGCCGGATGAGCAGTTCTTC
clone size: .
V gene: TRBV4-3
J gene: TRBJ2-1
D gene: TRBD2

CDR3 protein: CASRIGTGGEAFF
CDR3 DNA: TGTGCCAGCAGAATTGGGACTGGGGGTGAAGCTTTCTTT
clone size: .
V gene: TRBV28
J gene: TRBJ1-1
D gene: .

CDR3 protein: CASSLSGTGATDTQYF
CDR3 DNA: TGTGCCAGCAGTTTATCCGGGACAGGGGCCACAGATACGCAGTATTTT
clone size: .
V gene: TRBV28
J gene: TRBJ2-3
D gene: TRBD1

CDR3 protein: CASSHRDFYGAYEQYF
CDR3 DNA: TGTGCCAGCAGCCACAGAGACTTTTACGGTGCCTACGAGCAGTACTTC
clone size: many
V gene: TRBV5-4
J gene: TRBJ2-7
D gene: .

CDR3 protein: CASSSGGSEIYGYTF
CDR3 DNA: TGTGCCAGCAGCTCGGGCGGCAGCGAAATTTATGGCTACACCTTC
clone size: .
V gene: TRBV7-3
J gene: TRBJ1-2
D gene: .

CDR3 protein: CASSLRGGPYGYTF
CDR3 DNA: TGTGCCAGCAGCTTAAGGGGGGGCCCTTATGGCTACACCTTC
clone size: .
V gene: TRBV7-2
J gene: TRBJ1-2
D gene: .

CDR3 protein: CASSIYRDRREPLHF
CDR3 DNA: TGTGCCAGTAGTATTTACCGGGACCGGAGGGAGCCCCTCCACTTT
clone size: .
V gene: TRBV19
J gene: TRBJ1-6
D gene: .

CDR3 protein: CASSYPATYMNTEAFF
CDR3 DNA: TGTGCCAGCAGTTACCCCGCGACATATATGAACACTGAAGCTTTCTTT
clone size: once
V gene: TRBV6-2/TRBV6-3
J gene: TRBJ1-1
D gene: .

CDR3 protein: CASSPREVGDSNEKLFF
CDR3 DNA: TGTGCCAGCTCACCACGGGAGGTTGGGGATTCCAATGAAAAACTGTTTTTT
clone size: .
V gene: TRBV18
J gene: TRBJ1-4
D gene: .

CDR3 protein: CASSVGTSGRTDTQYF
CDR3 DNA: TGTGCCAGCAGCGTAGGGACTAGCGGGAGAACAGATACGCAGTATTTT
clone size: .
V gene: TRBV9
J gene: TRBJ2-3
D gene: TRBD2

CDR3 protein: CASSLNRVDGYTF
CDR3 DNA: TGTGCCAGCAGTTTGAACAGGGTGGATGGCTACACCTTC
clone size: .
V gene: TRBV12-3/TRBV12-4
J gene: TRBJ1-2
D gene: .

CDR3 protein: CASSRPGDTEAFF
CDR3 DNA: TGTGCCAGCAGCCGACCGGGGGACACTGAAGCTTTCTTT
clone size: .
V gene: TRBV7-9
J gene: TRBJ1-1
D gene: .

CDR3 protein: CASSYPSSPQGTEAFF
CDR3 DNA: TGTGCCAGCAGTTACCCTAGTTCACCCCAGGGAACTGAAGCTTTCTTT
clone size: .
V gene: TRBV6-6
J gene: TRBJ1-1
D gene: .

CDR3 protein: CASSSNGGGYNEQFF
CDR3 DNA: TGTGCCAGCAGCTCCAACGGAGGGGGTTACAATGAGCAGTTCTTC
clone size: few
V gene: TRBV7-2
J gene: TRBJ2-1
D gene: .

CDR3 protein: CASGLGVLNTEAFF
CDR3 DNA: TGTGCTAGTGGTTTGGGGGTTTTGAACACTGAAGCTTTCTTT
clone size: .
V gene: TRBV12-5
J gene: TRBJ1-1
D gene: .

CDR3 protein: CASSQEKGPGIQYF
CDR3 DNA: TGTGCCAGCAGCCAAGAAAAGGGGCCGGGCATTCAGTACTTC
clone size: once
V gene: TRBV3-1/TRBV3-2
J gene: TRBJ2-4
D gene: .

CDR3 protein: CSVVAGSSQPQHF
CDR3 DNA: TGCAGCGTTGTAGCCGGTTCAAGTCAGCCCCAGCATTTT
clone size: .
V gene: TRBV29-1
J gene: TRBJ1-5
D gene: .

CDR3 protein: CASSVLGQGYEQYF
CDR3 DNA: TGTGCCAGCAGTGTACTCGGACAGGGCTACGAGCAGTACTTC
clone size: .
V gene: TRBV27
J gene: TRBJ2-7
D gene: TRBD1

CDR3 protein: CSVVEQGNTEAFF
CDR3 DNA: TGCAGCGTTGTAGAACAGGGAAACACTGAAGCTTTCTTT
clone size: .
V gene: TRBV29-1
J gene: TRBJ1-1
D gene: .

CDR3 protein: CASSPWTPPETEAFF
CDR3 DNA: TGTGCCAGCTCACCATGGACACCCCCCGAGACTGAAGCTTTCTTT
clone size: .
V gene: TRBV18
J gene: TRBJ1-1
D gene: .

CDR3 protein: CASIPGQGNGPGANVLTF
CDR3 DNA: TGTGCCAGTATTCCGGGACAGGGAAACGGTCCTGGGGCCAACGTCCTGACTTTC
clone size: .
V gene: TRBV19
J gene: TRBJ2-6
D gene: TRBD1

CDR3 protein: CASSYGTSRGEQFF
CDR3 DNA: TGTGCCAGCAGCTATGGGACTAGTCGAGGTGAGCAGTTCTTC
clone size: .
V gene: TRBV7-9
J gene: TRBJ2-1
D gene: TRBD2

CDR3 protein: CASSQDITGYNEQFF
CDR3 DNA: TGCGCCAGCAGCCAAGATATCACAGGTTACAATGAGCAGTTCTTC
clone size: .
V gene: TRBV4-1
J gene: TRBJ2-1
D gene: .

CDR3 protein: CASSLNLNPLGEAFF
CDR3 DNA: TGTGCCAGCAGCCTAAACCTTAACCCCTTAGGGGAAGCTTTCTTT
clone size: .
V gene: TRBV7-8
J gene: TRBJ1-1
D gene: .

CDR3 protein: CASRPGLRIGELFF
CDR3 DNA: TGTGCCAGCAGACCCGGACTGAGGATTGGGGAGCTGTTTTTT
clone size: .
V gene: TRBV5-4
J gene: TRBJ2-2
D gene: .

CDR3 protein: CASSFRVGEQYF
CDR3 DNA: TGTGCCAGCAGTTTCCGGGTTGGGGAGCAGTACTTC
clone size: .
V gene: TRBV12-3/TRBV12-4
J gene: TRBJ2-7
D gene: .

CDR3 protein: CASSPRGTSGGQGTQYF
CDR3 DNA: TGTGCCAGCAGCCCGAGAGGGACTAGCGGGGGCCAGGGGACCCAGTACTTC
clone size: once
V gene: TRBV3-1/TRBV3-2
J gene: TRBJ2-5
D gene: TRBD2

CDR3 protein: CASSLGHSAEAFF
CDR3 DNA: TGCGCCAGCAGCTTGGGGCACAGCGCTGAAGCTTTCTTT
clone size: .
V gene: TRBV5-1
J gene: TRBJ1-1
D gene: .

CDR3 protein: CASSIRQGRKYSYTGELFF
CDR3 DNA: TGTGCCAGTAGTATACGGCAGGGCAGAAAATACTCGTACACCGGGGAGCTGTTTTTT
clone size: .
V gene: TRBV19
J gene: TRBJ2-2
D gene: .

CDR3 protein: CASSPNSSGNTIYF
CDR3 DNA: TGCGCCAGCAGCCCCAACAGCTCTGGAAACACCATATATTTT
clone size: once
V gene: TRBV4-3
J gene: TRBJ1-3
D gene: .

CDR3 protein: CASSLEGRLFDQPQHF
CDR3 DNA: TGTGCCAGCAGCTTAGAGGGACGATTGTTCGATCAGCCCCAGCATTTT
clone size: few
V gene: TRBV7-8
J gene: TRBJ1-5
D gene: .

CDR3 protein: CASSLGQGAFDYGYTF
CDR3 DNA: TGTGCCAGCAGCCTCGGACAGGGTGCCTTCGACTATGGCTACACCTTC
clone size: .
V gene: TRBV9
J gene: TRBJ1-2
D gene: TRBD1

CDR3 protein: CASSAFSGGAYEQYF
CDR3 DNA: TGTGCCAGCAGCGCTTTTAGCGGGGGGGCCTACGAGCAGTACTTC
clone size: .
V gene: TRBV5-6
J gene: TRBJ2-7
D gene: TRBD2

CDR3 protein: CASRPDRGTEAFF
CDR3 DNA: TGTGCCAGCAGGCCGGATAGGGGAACTGAAGCTTTCTTT
clone size: .
V gene: TRBV28
J gene: TRBJ1-1
D gene: .

CDR3 protein: CAWSVRGSGNTIYF
CDR3 DNA: TGTGCCTGGAGTGTGCGCGGGTCTGGAAACACCATATATTTT
clone size: .
V gene: TRBV30
J gene: TRBJ1-3
D gene: .

CDR3 protein: CASSLGSAGVLANEQFF
CDR3 DNA: TGTGCCAGCAGCTTGGGGTCGGCAGGGGTTTTGGCCAATGAGCAGTTCTTC
clone size: .
V gene: TRBV5-6
J gene: TRBJ2-1
D gene: .

CDR3 protein: CASSLGAGPYEQYF
CDR3 DNA: TGTGCCAGCAGCTTAGGGGCAGGGCCCTACGAGCAGTACTTC
clone size: .
V gene: TRBV7-2
J gene: TRBJ2-7
D gene: .

CDR3 protein: CASSSQPQNSPLHF
CDR3 DNA: TGTGCCAGCAGCTCCCAACCCCAAAATTCACCCCTCCACTTT
clone size: .
V gene: TRBV7-2
J gene: TRBJ1-6
D gene: .

CDR3 protein: CATSQGTGELFF
CDR3 DNA: TGTGCCACCAGCCAGGGCACCGGGGAGCTGTTTTTT
clone size: .
V gene: TRBV24-1
J gene: TRBJ2-2
D gene: .

CDR3 protein: CASMGPGATNEKLFF
CDR3 DNA: TGTGCCAGTATGGGGCCCGGGGCAACTAATGAAAAACTGTTTTTT
clone size: .
V gene: TRBV19
J gene: TRBJ1-4
D gene: .

CDR3 protein: CASSEGQGYVETQYF
CDR3 DNA: TGTGCCAGCAGCGAGGGACAGGGATACGTAGAGACCCAGTACTTC
clone size: .
V gene: TRBV5-6
J gene: TRBJ2-5
D gene: TRBD1

CDR3 protein: CASSLTGKNIQYF
CDR3 DNA: TGTGCCAGCAGCTTAACGGGCAAAAACATTCAGTACTTC
clone size: .
V gene: TRBV13
J gene: TRBJ2-4
D gene: .

CDR3 protein: CASSSPGASFKNGYTF
CDR3 DNA: TGTGCCAGCAGCTCACCAGGGGCCAGCTTCAAAAATGGCTACACCTTC
clone size: .
V gene: TRBV7-8
J gene: TRBJ1-2
D gene: .

CDR3 protein: CASSPGGWYGYTF
CDR3 DNA: TGTGCCAGCAGCCCTGGGGGTTGGTATGGCTACACCTTC
clone size: .
V gene: TRBV7-2
J gene: TRBJ1-2
D gene: .

CDR3 protein: CASSQTGVANVLTF
CDR3 DNA: TGCGCCAGCAGCCAGACAGGGGTGGCCAACGTCCTGACTTTC
clone size: .
V gene: TRBV4-1
J gene: TRBJ2-6
D gene: TRBD1

CDR3 protein: CASRRERGPTEAFF
CDR3 DNA: TGTGCCAGCAGGCGAGAGAGGGGCCCCACTGAAGCTTTCTTT
clone size: .
V gene: TRBV5-8
J gene: TRBJ1-1
D gene: .